These T cell receptor beta chains were read from a single sample in a study of cytotoxic CD8 clonotypes in ibrutinib-treated CLL. The protocol was immunoSEQ multiplex PCR, while the TCRdb copy is restricted to in-frame clones and leaves out a portion. The sample includes more than 200,000 clones, about four fifths of them seen just once. Sequencing was performed on PBMCs, taken after 12 months of ibrutinib treatment. The receptors shown here come from a human donor with chronic lymphocytic leukemia. The CDR3 runs from the conserved cysteine through the conserved F or W. Fields, in order: CDR3 length, clone size, D gene, V gene, J gene, CDR3 protein, CDR3 DNA. The D gene is left open where the match is weak. Size tells how often a clone was seen (once, few, many) or the class of an expanded clone, and some rows leave it out.

len: 15
abundance: NA
d_gene: TRBD1
v_gene: TRBV9
j_gene: TRBJ2-1
CDR3aa: CASSVGTGTYNEQFF
CDR3nt: TGTGCCAGCAGCGTAGGGACAGGGACCTACAATGAGCAGTTCTTC

len: 14
abundance: NA
d_gene: NA
v_gene: TRBV10-3
j_gene: TRBJ1-1
CDR3aa: CATHQGPSNTEAFF
CDR3nt: TGTGCCACCCATCAAGGGCCCTCGAACACTGAAGCTTTCTTT

len: 16
abundance: NA
d_gene: NA
v_gene: TRBV2
j_gene: TRBJ1-3
CDR3aa: CASSERAGPSGNTIYF
CDR3nt: TGTGCCAGCAGTGAGAGGGCCGGCCCCTCTGGAAACACCATATATTTT

len: 14
abundance: NA
d_gene: NA
v_gene: TRBV6-5
j_gene: TRBJ2-2
CDR3aa: CAIGDGANTGELFF
CDR3nt: TGTGCCATCGGAGACGGAGCGAACACCGGGGAGCTGTTTTTT

len: 13
abundance: once
d_gene: TRBD1
v_gene: TRBV11-2
j_gene: TRBJ2-7
CDR3aa: CASSPGTVYEQYF
CDR3nt: TGTGCCAGCAGCCCCGGGACAGTCTACGAGCAGTACTTC

len: 15
abundance: NA
d_gene: NA
v_gene: TRBV5-5
j_gene: TRBJ2-7
CDR3aa: CASSPRAWAGDEQYF
CDR3nt: TGTGCCAGCAGCCCACGTGCTTGGGCCGGCGACGAGCAGTACTTC

len: 11
abundance: NA
d_gene: NA
v_gene: TRBV2
j_gene: TRBJ1-5
CDR3aa: CASRAIEDQHF
CDR3nt: TGTGCCAGCAGAGCTATAGAGGATCAGCATTTT

len: 12
abundance: NA
d_gene: NA
v_gene: TRBV7-8
j_gene: TRBJ2-7
CDR3aa: CASSGGTPIRYF
CDR3nt: TGTGCCAGCTCCGGGGGGACACCGATACGGTACTTC

len: 14
abundance: once
d_gene: NA
v_gene: TRBV10-1
j_gene: TRBJ2-3
CDR3aa: CASSEGGGTDTQYF
CDR3nt: TGCGCCAGCAGTGAAGGCGGGGGCACAGATACGCAGTATTTT

len: 15
abundance: NA
d_gene: NA
v_gene: TRBV5-4
j_gene: TRBJ2-1
CDR3aa: CASSLGGTQANEQFF
CDR3nt: TGTGCCAGCAGCTTGGGGGGGACGCAGGCCAATGAGCAGTTCTTC

len: 15
abundance: NA
d_gene: TRBD1
v_gene: TRBV2
j_gene: TRBJ1-6
CDR3aa: CASKGTGVRNSPLHF
CDR3nt: TGTGCCAGCAAGGGGACAGGGGTGAGGAATTCACCCCTCCACTTT

len: 17
abundance: few
d_gene: NA
v_gene: TRBV28
j_gene: TRBJ2-1
CDR3aa: CASSLISMSRYYNEQFF
CDR3nt: TGTGCCAGCAGTTTAATTAGTATGAGCCGTTACTACAATGAGCAGTTCTTC

len: 14
abundance: many
d_gene: TRBD1
v_gene: TRBV2
j_gene: TRBJ1-2
CDR3aa: CASRGDSRGNGYTF
CDR3nt: TGTGCCAGCAGAGGGGACAGCAGAGGAAATGGCTACACCTTC

len: 14
abundance: NA
d_gene: TRBD1
v_gene: TRBV28
j_gene: TRBJ2-1
CDR3aa: CASSPRTGYNEQFF
CDR3nt: TGTGCCAGCAGTCCCCGGACAGGATACAATGAGCAGTTCTTC

len: 14
abundance: NA
d_gene: NA
v_gene: TRBV11-3
j_gene: TRBJ2-7
CDR3aa: CASSSGHNSYEQYF
CDR3nt: TGTGCCAGCAGCTCCGGACACAATTCTTACGAGCAGTACTTC

len: 13
abundance: NA
d_gene: NA
v_gene: TRBV18
j_gene: TRBJ2-1
CDR3aa: CASSTDSYNEQFF
CDR3nt: TGTGCCAGCTCAACTGACAGTTACAATGAGCAGTTCTTC

len: 16
abundance: few
d_gene: TRBD1
v_gene: TRBV5-4
j_gene: TRBJ1-1
CDR3aa: CASSLAAGQMNTEAFF
CDR3nt: TGTGCCAGCAGCTTGGCCGCGGGACAGATGAACACTGAAGCTTTCTTT

len: 15
abundance: NA
d_gene: NA
v_gene: TRBV16
j_gene: TRBJ1-3
CDR3aa: CASSQSGSSGNTIYF
CDR3nt: TGTGCCAGCAGCCAATCCGGCTCCTCTGGAAACACCATATATTTT

len: 16
abundance: once
d_gene: TRBD2
v_gene: TRBV4-2
j_gene: TRBJ2-3
CDR3aa: CASSQDGSGRVDTQYF
CDR3nt: TGTGCCAGCAGCCAAGATGGGAGCGGGAGGGTGGATACGCAGTATTTT

len: 16
abundance: once
d_gene: NA
v_gene: TRBV4-2
j_gene: TRBJ2-1
CDR3aa: CASSQEGGTSGDEQFF
CDR3nt: TGTGCCAGCAGCCAAGAAGGCGGGACATCGGGCGATGAGCAGTTCTTC

len: 16
abundance: once
d_gene: TRBD1
v_gene: TRBV5-1
j_gene: TRBJ2-7
CDR3aa: CASSLGRDRGSYEQYF
CDR3nt: TGCGCCAGCAGCTTGGGCCGGGACAGGGGCTCCTACGAGCAGTACTTC

len: 14
abundance: NA
d_gene: TRBD1
v_gene: TRBV30
j_gene: TRBJ1-5
CDR3aa: CAWRAGQGNQPQHF
CDR3nt: TGTGCCTGGAGAGCCGGACAGGGAAATCAGCCCCAGCATTTT

len: 13
abundance: NA
d_gene: NA
v_gene: TRBV29-1
j_gene: TRBJ2-3
CDR3aa: CSVEGAGTDTQYF
CDR3nt: TGCAGCGTTGAGGGGGCGGGCACAGATACGCAGTATTTT

len: 12
abundance: NA
d_gene: NA
v_gene: TRBV28
j_gene: TRBJ2-3
CDR3aa: CASWAGTDTQYF
CDR3nt: TGTGCCAGCTGGGCGGGGACAGATACGCAGTATTTT

len: 11
abundance: once
d_gene: NA
v_gene: TRBV6-6
j_gene: TRBJ1-2
CDR3aa: CASSMIVGYTF
CDR3nt: TGTGCCAGCTCAATGATCGTGGGCTACACCTTC

len: 14
abundance: NA
d_gene: NA
v_gene: TRBV5-6
j_gene: TRBJ1-6
CDR3aa: CASSLTRANSPLHF
CDR3nt: TGTGCCAGCAGCTTGACAAGAGCTAATTCACCCCTCCACTTT

len: 16
abundance: few
d_gene: TRBD1
v_gene: TRBV18
j_gene: TRBJ2-7
CDR3aa: CASSPPTGQGAYEQYF
CDR3nt: TGTGCCAGCTCACCACCAACAGGACAGGGGGCTTACGAGCAGTACTTC

len: 18
abundance: NA
d_gene: NA
v_gene: TRBV13
j_gene: TRBJ1-3
CDR3aa: CASRLSAGTSPSGNTIYF
CDR3nt: TGTGCCAGCAGGCTTTCGGCGGGGACGTCCCCCTCTGGAAACACCATATATTTT

len: 16
abundance: NA
d_gene: TRBD1
v_gene: TRBV19
j_gene: TRBJ2-5
CDR3aa: CASSMQGQGASETQYF
CDR3nt: TGTGCCAGTAGTATGCAGGGACAGGGGGCGTCAGAGACCCAGTACTTC

len: 13
abundance: few
d_gene: NA
v_gene: TRBV27
j_gene: TRBJ1-5
CDR3aa: CASALGGNQPQHF
CDR3nt: TGTGCCAGCGCTCTAGGGGGCAATCAGCCCCAGCATTTT

len: 11
abundance: few
d_gene: NA
v_gene: TRBV7-2
j_gene: TRBJ2-7
CDR3aa: CASSFWHEQYF
CDR3nt: TGTGCCAGCAGCTTCTGGCACGAGCAGTACTTC

len: 13
abundance: few
d_gene: TRBD1
v_gene: TRBV28
j_gene: TRBJ1-2
CDR3aa: CASRPTGSYGYTF
CDR3nt: TGTGCCAGCAGACCGACAGGGTCGTATGGCTACACCTTC

len: 19
abundance: NA
d_gene: TRBD1
v_gene: TRBV30
j_gene: TRBJ2-1
CDR3aa: CAWEASLAGGYFNYNEQFF
CDR3nt: TGTGCCTGGGAGGCCTCTCTGGCAGGGGGCTACTTTAACTACAATGAGCAGTTCTTC

len: 13
abundance: NA
d_gene: NA
v_gene: TRBV6-1
j_gene: TRBJ1-2
CDR3aa: CASTLDGNYGYTF
CDR3nt: TGTGCCAGCACCCTGGACGGAAACTATGGCTACACCTTC

len: 15
abundance: NA
d_gene: NA
v_gene: TRBV25-1
j_gene: TRBJ1-1
CDR3aa: CASSPLQGLGTEAFF
CDR3nt: TGTGCCAGCAGCCCTTTACAGGGCCTGGGCACTGAAGCTTTCTTT

len: 17
abundance: NA
d_gene: TRBD1
v_gene: TRBV27
j_gene: TRBJ1-2
CDR3aa: CASSLGTGQGAGYGYTF
CDR3nt: TGTGCCAGCAGTTTGGGGACGGGACAGGGGGCCGGGTATGGCTACACCTTC

len: 12
abundance: NA
d_gene: NA
v_gene: TRBV5-8
j_gene: TRBJ2-2
CDR3aa: CASSRYTGELFF
CDR3nt: TGTGCCAGCAGCCGATACACCGGGGAGCTGTTTTTT

len: 13
abundance: few
d_gene: NA
v_gene: TRBV2
j_gene: TRBJ1-5
CDR3aa: CASSLAGFQPQHF
CDR3nt: TGTGCCAGCAGCCTTGCAGGTTTTCAGCCCCAGCATTTT

len: 15
abundance: NA
d_gene: NA
v_gene: TRBV7-9
j_gene: TRBJ2-1
CDR3aa: CASSLRQTLYNEQFF
CDR3nt: TGTGCCAGCAGCCTTAGACAGACGCTTTACAATGAGCAGTTCTTC

len: 14
abundance: NA
d_gene: NA
v_gene: TRBV5-1
j_gene: TRBJ2-3
CDR3aa: CASSLDAGADTQYF
CDR3nt: TGCGCCAGCAGCTTAGATGCGGGTGCGGATACGCAGTATTTT

len: 15
abundance: NA
d_gene: NA
v_gene: TRBV6-6
j_gene: TRBJ1-3
CDR3aa: CASSATDPGLNTIYF
CDR3nt: TGTGCCAGCAGTGCGACAGACCCGGGTTTGAACACCATATATTTT

len: 17
abundance: few
d_gene: NA
v_gene: TRBV19
j_gene: TRBJ2-6
CDR3aa: CASSIDGVGSGANVLTF
CDR3nt: TGTGCCAGTAGTATAGACGGGGTAGGCTCTGGGGCCAACGTCCTGACTTTC

len: 14
abundance: NA
d_gene: TRBD1
v_gene: TRBV6-1
j_gene: TRBJ2-2
CDR3aa: CASSDRGLGGELFF
CDR3nt: TGTGCCAGCAGTGACAGGGGGCTTGGCGGGGAGCTGTTTTTT

len: 15
abundance: NA
d_gene: NA
v_gene: TRBV5-1
j_gene: TRBJ2-3
CDR3aa: CASSLRGFGADTQYF
CDR3nt: TGCGCCAGCAGCTTGAGGGGTTTTGGCGCAGATACGCAGTATTTT

len: 12
abundance: NA
d_gene: NA
v_gene: TRBV7-6
j_gene: TRBJ2-3
CDR3aa: CASSGPGDTQYF
CDR3nt: TGTGCCAGCAGCGGACCAGGGGATACGCAGTATTTT

len: 13
abundance: NA
d_gene: NA
v_gene: TRBV5-4
j_gene: TRBJ2-4
CDR3aa: CASSLVGAHIQYF
CDR3nt: TGTGCCAGCAGCTTGGTAGGGGCTCACATTCAGTACTTC

len: 14
abundance: NA
d_gene: TRBD1
v_gene: TRBV5-1
j_gene: TRBJ1-4
CDR3aa: CASSLGTGREKLFF
CDR3nt: TGCGCCAGCAGCCTAGGGACAGGGCGAGAAAAACTGTTTTTT